The rows below give T cell receptor beta chains drawn from one sample of a study of beta chain features in type 1 diabetes. Sequencing was performed with immunoSEQ multiplex PCR; in TCRdb, only in-frame clones are kept and a portion is missing. This table has 500,000 to 850,000 clones, over 13% appearing once. Sequenced material: naive CD4+ T cells from blood. These receptors originate from a young man with type 1 diabetes. Each CDR3 is given with its conserved first and last residue. The D gene is left open where the match is weak. The listing skips clone size in some rows; elsewhere it reads once, few, many or a size class.

j_call	cdr3_length	v_call	clone_size	d_call	cdr3_nt	cdr3_aa
TRBJ1-5	13	TRBV10-3	once	NA	TGTGCCATCCGGGCGCATACAGATCAGCCCCAGCATTTT	CAIRAHTDQPQHF
TRBJ1-3	15	TRBV7-3	NA	NA	TGTGCCAGCAGCTTATCTTCGGGGTCCGGAAACACCATATATTTT	CASSLSSGSGNTIYF
TRBJ1-3	14	TRBV7-2	few	NA	TGTGCCAGCAGTTACGGGATCTCTGGAAACACCATATATTTT	CASSYGISGNTIYF
TRBJ2-3	13	TRBV5-6	few	TRBD2	TGTGCCAGCGGACTAGCGGGGAAGCTGGGGCAGTATTTT	CASGLAGKLGQYF
TRBJ1-6	15	TRBV9	few	TRBD1	TGTGCCAGCAGGAGAGGGACAGCAGATAATTCACCCCTCCACTTT	CASRRGTADNSPLHF
TRBJ2-7	14	TRBV7-9	few	NA	TGTGCCAGCAGCTTAGAGGGGTACCCCTACGAGCAGTACTTC	CASSLEGYPYEQYF
TRBJ2-7	11	TRBV20-1	few	NA	TGCAGTGCTTCCGACTCCTACGAGCAGTACTTC	CSASDSYEQYF
TRBJ1-2	16	TRBV6-5	NA	NA	TGTGCCAGCAGTTACTCGACAGGTCGGGGTAACTATGGCTACACCTTC	CASSYSTGRGNYGYTF
TRBJ1-2	14	TRBV29-1	few	NA	TGCAGCCCCGGGGAGGCTCGACCTAACTATGGCTACACCTTC	CSPGEARPNYGYTF
TRBJ1-2	14	TRBV7-9	few	TRBD1	TGTGCCAGCAGCCTTTGGACAGGGGTCTATGGCTACACCTTC	CASSLWTGVYGYTF
TRBJ1-2	14	TRBV18	NA	NA	TGTGCCAGCTCACACCGGGACCCTCTCTATGGCTACACCTTC	CASSHRDPLYGYTF
TRBJ2-3	12	TRBV30	NA	NA	TGTGCCTGGAGTCGACAGGCAGATACGCAGTATTTT	CAWSRQADTQYF
TRBJ2-7	13	TRBV4-2	NA	NA	TGTGCCAGCAGCCAAGATTATGTATACGAGCAGTACTTC	CASSQDYVYEQYF
TRBJ2-6	16	TRBV30	few	NA	TGTGCCTTTTTGGGACGAGCCTTCTCTGGGGCCAACGTCCTGACTTTC	CAFLGRAFSGANVLTF
TRBJ1-6	13	TRBV29-1	NA	NA	TGCAGCGTTGCGGGGGGCCCAAATTCACCCCTCCACTTT	CSVAGGPNSPLHF
TRBJ2-7	13	TRBV6-5	few	TRBD1	TGTGCCAGCTGCCGGGACAGTGGCTACGAGCAGTACTTC	CASCRDSGYEQYF
TRBJ2-7	13	TRBV5-1	few	NA	TGCGCCAGCAGCTTTGAGGGATCCTACGAGCAGTACTTC	CASSFEGSYEQYF
TRBJ2-5	14	TRBV11-3	NA	TRBD1	TGTGCCAGCAGCACCCGGGACAGCCAAGAGACCCAGTACTTC	CASSTRDSQETQYF
TRBJ2-1	12	TRBV7-2	NA	NA	TGTGCCAGCAGCTTAGCGCGTCTGGAGCAGTTCTTC	CASSLARLEQFF
TRBJ2-5	13	TRBV19	few	NA	TGTGCCACCTCCCCCGGGACAAGGGAGACCCAGTACTTC	CATSPGTRETQYF
TRBJ2-3	18	TRBV14	few	TRBD2	TGTGCCAGCAGCCAAGAATGGGGACTAGCGGAGGACACAGATACGCAGTATTTT	CASSQEWGLAEDTDTQYF
TRBJ1-1	12	TRBV30	NA	NA	TGTGCCTGGAGTCAATCGAGGCAGGAAGCTTTCTTT	CAWSQSRQEAFF
TRBJ2-3	16	TRBV9	few	TRBD2	TGTGCCAGCAGCGTAGGGGCTAGCGGGTACACAGATACGCAGTATTTT	CASSVGASGYTDTQYF
TRBJ1-2	13	TRBV30	NA	NA	TGTGCCTGGATTTCATCCCCATACTATGGCTACACCTTC	CAWISSPYYGYTF
TRBJ2-2	15	TRBV7-3	few	NA	TGTGCCAGCAGCTATGACGGTACGAACACCGGGGAGCTGTTTTTT	CASSYDGTNTGELFF
TRBJ1-4	13	TRBV6-5	NA	NA	TGTGCCAGCAGTTACAGGGGGAACGAAAAACTGTTTTTT	CASSYRGNEKLFF
TRBJ1-4	13	TRBV7-2	NA	NA	TGTGCCAGCAGCACAGAAGGGACAGAAAAACTGTTTTTT	CASSTEGTEKLFF
TRBJ1-6	15	TRBV5-4	NA	TRBD1	TGTGCCAGCAGCTTCCGACAGGGGGCTCCTTCACCCCTCCACTTT	CASSFRQGAPSPLHF
TRBJ2-1	18	TRBV15	NA	NA	TGTGCCACCAGCAGAGTCGCAGGAGGAGGTGGTCCCTACAATGAGCAGTTCTTC	CATSRVAGGGGPYNEQFF
TRBJ1-2	13	TRBV28	few	TRBD1	TGTGCCAGCAGCACGACAGGGCCTCCCGGCTACACCTTC	CASSTTGPPGYTF
TRBJ1-1	13	TRBV2	few	TRBD1	TGTGCCAGCAGTGTGGACAGGGGAACTGAAGCTTTCTTT	CASSVDRGTEAFF
TRBJ2-4	15	TRBV7-9	NA	NA	TGTGCCAGCAGCTTAGTCGGCCTTGGGGTAAACATTCAGTACTTC	CASSLVGLGVNIQYF
TRBJ2-3	15	TRBV2	NA	TRBD2	TGTGCCAGCAACCCACTAGCGGGGCGCACAGATACGCAGTATTTT	CASNPLAGRTDTQYF
TRBJ2-1	17	TRBV6-1	NA	TRBD1	TGTGCCAGCAGTGAGGGGACAGGGAGCATTCGATACAATGAGCAGTTCTTC	CASSEGTGSIRYNEQFF
TRBJ1-5	14	TRBV7-2	few	TRBD1	TGTGCCAGCAGCCTCCGACAGGGAAATCAGCCCCAGCATTTT	CASSLRQGNQPQHF
TRBJ2-7	13	TRBV28	few	NA	TGTGCCAGCAGCTCCGGCGCTGAGGTTGAGCAGTACTTC	CASSSGAEVEQYF
TRBJ2-1	13	TRBV19	NA	NA	TGTGCCAGTAGTATAGGCTACCAACGGGAGCAGTTCTTC	CASSIGYQREQFF
TRBJ2-1	14	TRBV5-1	NA	NA	TGCGCCAGCAGCTTGGAGGACCCGTACAATGAGCAGTTCTTC	CASSLEDPYNEQFF
TRBJ2-7	13	TRBV28	few	NA	TGTGCCAGCGTTGGAGCAGCTTTCTACGAGCAGTACTTC	CASVGAAFYEQYF
TRBJ1-2	14	TRBV7-9	NA	TRBD1	TGTGCCAGCACCCCCAGGGGGGGAGACTATGGCTACACCTTC	CASTPRGGDYGYTF
TRBJ2-2	14	TRBV4-3	few	NA	TGCGCCAGCAGCCAAGATAGACAGGTCGGGGAGCTGTTTTTT	CASSQDRQVGELFF
TRBJ2-3	11	TRBV10-1	NA	NA	TGCGCCAGCAGTGTAGAAGATACGCAGTATTTT	CASSVEDTQYF